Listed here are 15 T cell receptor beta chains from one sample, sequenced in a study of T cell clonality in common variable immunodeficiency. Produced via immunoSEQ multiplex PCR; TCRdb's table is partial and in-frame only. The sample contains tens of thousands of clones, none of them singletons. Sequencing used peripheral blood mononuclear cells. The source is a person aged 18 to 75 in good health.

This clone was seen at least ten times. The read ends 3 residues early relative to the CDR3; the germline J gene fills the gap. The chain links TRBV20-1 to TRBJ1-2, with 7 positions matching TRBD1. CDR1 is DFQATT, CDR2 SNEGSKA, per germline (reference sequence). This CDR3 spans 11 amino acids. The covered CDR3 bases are TGCAGGACCGGGACAGCCTATGGC. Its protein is CRTGTAYG. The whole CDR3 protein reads CRTGTAYGYTF.

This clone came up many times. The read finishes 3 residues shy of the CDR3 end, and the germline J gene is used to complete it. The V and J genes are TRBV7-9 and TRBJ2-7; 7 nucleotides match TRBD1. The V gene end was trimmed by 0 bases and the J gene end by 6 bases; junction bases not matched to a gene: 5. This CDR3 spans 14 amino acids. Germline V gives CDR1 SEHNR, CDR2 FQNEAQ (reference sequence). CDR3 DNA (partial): TGTGCCAGCAGCTTAGCACTGGGACAGTCCGAG. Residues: CASSLALGQSE. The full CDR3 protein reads CASSLALGQSEQYF.

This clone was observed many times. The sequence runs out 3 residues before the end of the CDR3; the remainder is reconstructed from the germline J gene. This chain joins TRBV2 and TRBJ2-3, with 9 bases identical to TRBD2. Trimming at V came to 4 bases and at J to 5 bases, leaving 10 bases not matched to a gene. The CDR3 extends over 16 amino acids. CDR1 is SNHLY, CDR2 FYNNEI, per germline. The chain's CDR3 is CASSVRQREEGDTQYF. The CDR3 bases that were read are TGTGCCAGCAGTGTCCGTCAGCGGGAGGAGGGAGATACG.

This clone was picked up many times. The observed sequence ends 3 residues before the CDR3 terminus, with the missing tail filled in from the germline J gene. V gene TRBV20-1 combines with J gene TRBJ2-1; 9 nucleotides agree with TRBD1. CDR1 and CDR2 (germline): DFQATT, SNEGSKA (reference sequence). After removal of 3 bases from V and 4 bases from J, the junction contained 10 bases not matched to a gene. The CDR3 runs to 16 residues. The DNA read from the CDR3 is TGCAGTGCTAGGCGCCGGGACAGGGTAAGATACAATGAG. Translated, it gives CSARRRDRVRYNE. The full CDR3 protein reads CSARRRDRVRYNEQFF.

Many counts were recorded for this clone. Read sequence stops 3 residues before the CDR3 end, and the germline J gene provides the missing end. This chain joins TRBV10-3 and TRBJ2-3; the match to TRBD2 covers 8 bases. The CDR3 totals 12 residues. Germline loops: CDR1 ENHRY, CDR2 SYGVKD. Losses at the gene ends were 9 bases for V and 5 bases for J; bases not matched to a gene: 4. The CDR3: CAMSSGGDTQYF. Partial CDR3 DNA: TGTGCCATGTCGAGCGGGGGAGATACG.

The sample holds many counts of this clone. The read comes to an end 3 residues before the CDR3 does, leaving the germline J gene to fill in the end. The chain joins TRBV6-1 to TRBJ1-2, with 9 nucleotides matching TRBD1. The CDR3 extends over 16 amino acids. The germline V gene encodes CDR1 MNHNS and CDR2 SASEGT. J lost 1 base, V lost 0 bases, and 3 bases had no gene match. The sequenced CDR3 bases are TGTGCCAGCAGTGAAGCCGGGACAGGGTATAACTATGGC. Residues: CASSEAGTGYNYG. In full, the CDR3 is CASSEAGTGYNYGYTF.

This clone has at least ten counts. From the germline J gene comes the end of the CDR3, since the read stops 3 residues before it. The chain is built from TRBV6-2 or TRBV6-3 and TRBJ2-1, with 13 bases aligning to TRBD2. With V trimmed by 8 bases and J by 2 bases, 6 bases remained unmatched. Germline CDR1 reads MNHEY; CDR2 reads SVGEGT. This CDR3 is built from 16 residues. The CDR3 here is CASSSGLAGAYNEQFF. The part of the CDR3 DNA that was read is TGTGCCAGCTCTTCCGGACTAGCGGGGGCCTACAATGAG.

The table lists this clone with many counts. The CDR3 reads CASSIGQMNTGELFF. The sequenced CDR3 bases are TGCGCCAGCAGCATCGGACAGATGAACACCGGGGAG. The chain joins TRBV5-1 to TRBJ2-2, with D possibly TRBD1 on 6 matching bases. The sequence runs out 3 residues before the end of the CDR3; the remainder is reconstructed from the germline J gene. This CDR3 contains 15 residues. The V gene lost 4 bases and the J gene lost 1 base, with 11 bases spanning the gap. The germline V gene encodes CDR1 SGHRS and CDR2 YFSETQ.

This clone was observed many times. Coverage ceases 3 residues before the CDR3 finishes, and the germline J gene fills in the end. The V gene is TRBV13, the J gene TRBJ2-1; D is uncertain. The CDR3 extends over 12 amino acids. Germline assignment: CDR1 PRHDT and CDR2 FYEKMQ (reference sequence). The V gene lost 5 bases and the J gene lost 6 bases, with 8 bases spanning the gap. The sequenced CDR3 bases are TGTGCCAGCAGCAAACGGGTCAATGAG. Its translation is CASSKRVNE. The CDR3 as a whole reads CASSKRVNEQFF. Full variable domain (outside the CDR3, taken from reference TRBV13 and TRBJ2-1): AAGVIQSPRHLIKEKRETATLKCYPIPRHDTVYWYQQGPGQDPQFLISFYEKMQSDKGSIPDRFSAQQFSDYHSELNMSSLELGDSALYFCASSKRVNEQFFGPGTRLTVL.

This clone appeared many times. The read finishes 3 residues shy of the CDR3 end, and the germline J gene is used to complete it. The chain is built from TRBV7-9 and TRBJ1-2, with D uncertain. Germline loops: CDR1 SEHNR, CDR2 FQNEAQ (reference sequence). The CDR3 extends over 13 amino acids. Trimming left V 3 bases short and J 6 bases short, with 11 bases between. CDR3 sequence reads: CASSLVQEHGYTF. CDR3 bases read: TGTGCCAGCAGCTTGGTCCAAGAGCATGGC.

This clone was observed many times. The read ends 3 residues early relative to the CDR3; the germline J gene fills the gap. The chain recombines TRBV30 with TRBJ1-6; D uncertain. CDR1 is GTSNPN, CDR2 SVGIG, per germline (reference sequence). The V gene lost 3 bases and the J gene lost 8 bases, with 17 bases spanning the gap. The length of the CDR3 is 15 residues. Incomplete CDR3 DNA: TGTGCCTGGAGAGTAGCGGATAAAAGGGATTCACCC. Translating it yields CAWRVADKRDSP. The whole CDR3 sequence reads CAWRVADKRDSPLHF. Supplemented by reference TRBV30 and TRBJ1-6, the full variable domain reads SQTIHQWPATLVQPVGSPLSLECTVEGTSNPNLYWYRQAAGRGLQLLFYSVGIGQISSEVPQNLSASRPQDRQFILSSKKLLLSDSGFYLCAWRVADKRDSPLHFGNGTRLTVT.

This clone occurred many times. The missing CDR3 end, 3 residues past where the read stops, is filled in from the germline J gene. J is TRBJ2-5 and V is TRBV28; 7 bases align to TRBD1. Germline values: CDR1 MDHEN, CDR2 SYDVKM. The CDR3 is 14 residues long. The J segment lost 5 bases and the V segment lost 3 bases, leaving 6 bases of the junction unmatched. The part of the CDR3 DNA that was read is TGTGCCAGCAGTTTCTTCGGGACAGCCGAGACC. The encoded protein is CASSFFGTAET. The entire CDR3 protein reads CASSFFGTAETQYF.

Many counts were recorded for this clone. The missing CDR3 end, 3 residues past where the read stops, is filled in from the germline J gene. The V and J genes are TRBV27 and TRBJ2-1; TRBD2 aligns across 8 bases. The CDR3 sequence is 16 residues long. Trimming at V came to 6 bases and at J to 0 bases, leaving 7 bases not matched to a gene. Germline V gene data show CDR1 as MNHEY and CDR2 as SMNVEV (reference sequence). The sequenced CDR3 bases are TGTGCCAGCAGACGACCCGGGACTAGCTCCTACAATGAG. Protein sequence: CASRRPGTSSYNE. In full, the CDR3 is CASRRPGTSSYNEQFF.

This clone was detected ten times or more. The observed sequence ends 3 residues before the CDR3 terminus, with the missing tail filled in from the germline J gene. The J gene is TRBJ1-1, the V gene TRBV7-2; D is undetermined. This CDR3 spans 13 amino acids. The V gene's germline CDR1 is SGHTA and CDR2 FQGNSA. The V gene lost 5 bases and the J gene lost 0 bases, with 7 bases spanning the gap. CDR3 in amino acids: CASSAPLNTEAFF. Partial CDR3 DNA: TGTGCCAGCAGCGCGCCCTTGAACACTGAA. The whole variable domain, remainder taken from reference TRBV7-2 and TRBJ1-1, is GAGVSQSPSNKVTEKGKDVELRCDPISGHTALYWYRQSLGQGLEFLIYFQGNSAPDKSGLPSDRFSAERTGGSVSTLTIQRTQQEDSAVYLCASSAPLNTEAFFGQGTRLTVV.

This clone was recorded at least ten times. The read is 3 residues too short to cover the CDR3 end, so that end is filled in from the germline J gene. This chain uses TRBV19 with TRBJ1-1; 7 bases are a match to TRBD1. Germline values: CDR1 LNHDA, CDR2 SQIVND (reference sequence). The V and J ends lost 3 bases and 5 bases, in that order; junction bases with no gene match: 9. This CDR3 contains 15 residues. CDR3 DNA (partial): TGTGCCAGTAGTATTTGGGTGACAGGGTCAACTGAA. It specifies CASSIWVTGSTE. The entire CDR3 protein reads CASSIWVTGSTEAFF.